This T cell receptor beta chain is from a study of early T cells in non-severe SARS-CoV-2 infection. This clonotype showed up just a few times. This CDR3 contains 15 residues. CDR1 and CDR2 (germline): MGHDK, SYGVNS. V was shortened by 1 base and J by 7 bases, with 13 bases between the two germline ends. Unique molecular identifiers (one per individual cDNA molecule) were attached. Via MiXCR, TCRdb re-called the 5' RACE reads, giving one row per CDR3 protein. In the table there are more than 50,000 distinct CDR3 sequences, over 9.5% of which are singletons. V and J are TRBV25-1 and TRBJ2-2, with D possibly TRBD2 on 5 matching bases. The sample in question was whole blood, obtained at baseline. The receptor was isolated from an adult who was a healthcare worker with PCR-confirmed SARS-CoV-2 infection or an uninfected control (not recorded which). The DNA for the CDR3 is TGTGCCAGCAGTGAATCCCGGGGAAAGGTCGGGGAGCTGTTTTTT. It encodes CASSESRGKVGELFF.